The 31 T cell receptor beta chains below all came from one sample that was sequenced in a study of blood T cell repertoires in COVID-19. Generated by immunoSEQ multiplex PCR, the TCRdb table keeps only in-frame clones and is missing some. Of some 300,000 clones detected, approximately 90% appear once; the ten largest clones hold 2% to 2.5%. The sequencing input was PBMCs or T cells enriched from blood (not recorded which). The origin of the receptors is a woman aged 60-75 years in a cohort exposed to, infected with or recovered from COVID-19 (not recorded which).

The V call is TRBV11-3, the J call TRBJ2-1; D perhaps matches TRBD2 (5 bases). Trimming removed 0 bases from V and 9 bases from J, with 12 bases in between. This CDR3 spans 14 amino acids. CDR1 and CDR2 from the germline V gene are SGHNT and YENEEA. CDR3 nucleotides: TGTGCCAGCAGCTTAGATCCGGGAAGTTTTGAGCAGTTCTTC. Encoded protein: CASSLDPGSFEQFF.

V and J are TRBV5-5 and TRBJ2-7; D might be TRBD1 (6 bases). The CDR3 sequence is 14 residues long. V was shortened by 4 bases and J by 0 bases, with 11 bases between the two germline ends. Germline lookup yields CDR1 SGHKS and CDR2 YYEKEE (reference sequence). CDR3 sequence reads: CASSIGQPSYEQYF. CDR3 coding DNA: TGTGCCAGCAGCATAGGACAGCCCTCCTACGAGCAGTACTTC.

V gene TRBV19 combines with J gene TRBJ1-1; 10 bases are a match to TRBD1. This CDR3 contains 14 residues. Trimming took 4 bases from V and 5 from J; bases not matched to a gene: 4. Germline CDR1 LNHDA, CDR2 SQIVND (reference sequence). The CDR3 nucleotides are TGTGCCAGTAGTAGTAGACAGGGGGCGACTGAAGCTTTCTTT. It encodes CASSSRQGATEAFF.

The chain links TRBV5-6 to TRBJ2-6; 9 bases map to TRBD1. V lost 4 bases, J lost 1 base, and 9 bases stayed unmatched. Germline-derived CDR1 and CDR2 are SGHDT and YYEEEE. The CDR3 is 18 residues long. The CDR3 DNA follows: TGTGCCAGCAGCCGAACAGGGGGCGGGGGTTCTGGGGCCAACGTCCTGACTTTC. Residues: CASSRTGGGGSGANVLTF.

This chain joins TRBV10-1 and TRBJ2-7, with D possibly TRBD1 on 6 matching bases. Trimming took 2 bases from V and 1 from J, leaving 15 bases between them. CDR1 and CDR2 (germline): WNHNN, SYGVQD (reference sequence). This CDR3 is 16 amino acids long. CDR3 nucleotide sequence: TGCGCCAGCAGTGAGGACCGGGACAACCCTTCCTACGAGCAGTACTTC. Encoded protein: CASSEDRDNPSYEQYF.

The chain has TRBV24-1 and TRBJ2-3; 8 bases line up with TRBD2. The germline CDR1 and CDR2 sequences are KGHDR and SFDVKD. Losses at the gene ends were 1 base for V and 4 bases for J; bases not matched to a gene: 6. The CDR3 contains 16 residues. CDR3 coding DNA: TGTGCCACCAGTGATTTCTCAGCGGGAGTCGCAGATACGCAGTATTTT. This sequence encodes CATSDFSAGVADTQYF.

This chain links TRBV7-9 with TRBJ1-2; 7 nucleotides match TRBD1. The V and J ends lost 4 bases and 5 bases, in that order; junction bases with no gene match: 13. From germline, CDR1 is SEHNR and CDR2 FQNEAQ (reference sequence). This CDR3 has 16 amino acids. CDR3 nucleotides: TGTGCCAGCAGCTCCCAGGGGGTCTCCGGGACTTATGGCTACACCTTC. This codes for CASSSQGVSGTYGYTF.

This clone occurred once. The V and J genes are TRBV2 and TRBJ1-5, with TRBD1 matching 8 bases. The CDR3 sequence is 13 residues long. Germline CDR1 and CDR2: SNHLY and FYNNEI. V gave up 7 bases and J gave up 8 bases; unmatched junction bases: 7. CDR3 amino acids: CASKDRVREPQHF. CDR3 DNA sequence: TGTGCCAGCAAGGACAGGGTTCGGGAGCCCCAGCATTTT.

The rearrangement joins TRBV24-1 to TRBJ2-3, with 10 bases lining up with TRBD1. The CDR3 is 16 amino acids. J was trimmed by 5 bases and V by 0 bases; bases with no gene match: 4. The V gene's germline CDR1 is KGHDR and CDR2 SFDVKD. CDR3 sequence: CATSDLGTGAKDTQYF. The DNA of the CDR3 is TGTGCCACCAGTGATTTGGGGACAGGGGCCAAAGATACGCAGTATTTT.

The chain has TRBV23-1 and TRBJ2-7; TRBD2 matches at 7 bases. TRBV23-1 is labeled an ORF, and its function is uncertain. CDR3 length: 15 residues. V dropped 8 bases and J dropped 6; count of bases not matched to a gene: 16. CDR3 DNA: TGCGCCAGCTTCCCGGAGGGCGGGAGTAGGTTCGAGCAGTACTTC. It codes for CASFPEGGSRFEQYF.

The rearrangement uses TRBV11-2 and TRBJ1-1; 8 bases align to TRBD1. The V gene's germline CDR1 is SGHAT and CDR2 FQNNGV. This CDR3 comprises 17 residues. The V and J ends lost 2 bases and 0 bases, in that order; junction bases with no gene match: 8. The CDR3 is CASSLSSGGRVNTEAFF. The CDR3 DNA is TGTGCCAGCAGCTTATCCTCAGGGGGCCGGGTGAACACTGAAGCTTTCTTT.

The rearrangement links TRBV21-1 to TRBJ2-6; the DNA was not compared with TRBD1, the D call given in the table. TRBV21-1 is a known pseudogene. CDR3 size: 13 residues. CDR3 nucleotides: TGTGCCAGCACAATAACAGGATCCAACGTCCTGACTTTC. Its translation is CASTITGSNVLTF.

The chain has TRBV7-9 and TRBJ2-2, with D uncertain. Germline V CDR1 and CDR2: SEHNR, FQNEAQ (reference sequence). V shed 6 bases and J shed 6 bases, with 5 bases lying between them. The CDR3 runs 11 residues. CDR3 sequence reads: CASRQSGELFF. DNA of the CDR3: TGTGCCAGCAGACAGTCCGGGGAGCTGTTTTTT.

This rearrangement joins TRBV5-4 to TRBJ2-5; possibly TRBD2 for D (7 bases). Germline V gene data show CDR1 as SGHNT and CDR2 as YYREEE (reference sequence). This CDR3 region has 15 residues. Trimming pared 4 bases from V and 5 bases from J, leaving 18 bases between. CDR3 region: CASSTIRGAWETQYF. The CDR3 DNA reads as TGTGCCAGCAGCACCATCCGGGGGGCATGGGAGACCCAGTACTTC.

The rearrangement joins TRBV18 to TRBJ2-3, with a weak D call TRBD2 (6 bases). Between the trimmed V and J ends, which lost 1 base and 0 bases, there was a span of 8 bases. The CDR3 is made up of 15 amino acids. Germline V CDR1 and CDR2: KGHSH, LQKENI. The CDR3 protein is CASSPLAASTDTQYF. The CDR3 DNA is TGTGCCAGCTCACCACTAGCGGCTAGCACAGATACGCAGTATTTT.

This clone was detected only a few times. The chain joins TRBV3-1 (or the pseudogene TRBV3-2) to TRBJ1-4; 7 bases fit TRBD1. The CDR3 runs 15 residues. Germline CDR1 reads LGHDT; CDR2 reads YNNKEL (reference sequence). V dropped 3 bases and J dropped 10; count of bases not matched to a gene: 11. CDR3 amino acids: CASSQGGPTGRKLFF. The CDR3 DNA reads TGTGCCAGCAGCCAGGGGGGTCCGACAGGGCGAAAACTGTTTTTT.

This sequence joins TRBV28 and TRBJ2-1, with a weak D call TRBD2 (6 bases). Germline values: CDR1 MDHEN, CDR2 SYDVKM. The CDR3 has 18 residues. V shed 6 bases and J shed 0 bases, with 21 bases lying between them. CDR3 residues: CASSFFRPVGGSYNEQFF. The CDR3 nucleotides read TGTGCCAGCAGCTTTTTCCGCCCAGTGGGAGGCTCCTACAATGAGCAGTTCTTC.

The CDR3 nucleotides are TGTGCCAGCAGCTTGGAGTCAGGGGATCAGCCCCAGCATTTT. It encodes CASSLESGDQPQHF. The V gene is TRBV5-4, the J gene TRBJ1-5; possible D gene TRBD1, 6 bases. CDR3 size: 14 residues. V was clipped by 0 bases and J by 5 bases, with 9 bases between them. CDR1 and CDR2 from the germline V gene are SGHNT and YYREEE (reference sequence).

As for this clone: A read error may produce the germline difference seen at one junction end. The chain combines TRBV19 with TRBJ1-5; 8 positions agree with TRBD1. Germline-derived CDR1 and CDR2 are LNHDA and SQIVND (reference sequence). The length of the CDR3 is 15 residues. The CDR3 loop is CASRIEQGGNQPQHF. CDR3 sequence (DNA): TGTGCCAGTAGAATAGAACAGGGGGGTAACCAGCCCCAGCATTTT.

The chain couples TRBV28 to TRBJ1-1; 9 bases line up with TRBD1. Per germline, CDR1 MDHEN and CDR2 SYDVKM. There are 15 residues in the CDR3. Germline trimming cut 3 bases from V and 5 bases from J; bases unmatched to any gene: 7. CDR3 nucleotide sequence: TGTGCCAGCAGTTTCGACCCGACAGGGGGGACTGAAGCTTTCTTT. Translating it yields CASSFDPTGGTEAFF.

The chain uses TRBV7-3 and TRBJ2-1, with TRBD2 matching 9 bases. With V trimmed by 6 bases and J by 4 bases, 7 bases remained unmatched. CDR3 length: 15 residues. The germline gives CDR1 SGHTA, CDR2 FQGTGA. CDR3 DNA sequence: TGTGCCAGCAGTCAGGCACTAGCGGGTTACAATGAGCAGTTCTTC. Translation: CASSQALAGYNEQFF.

The rearrangement links TRBV27 to TRBJ1-4, with D maybe TRBD1 (5 bases). Germline CDR1 and CDR2: MNHEY and SMNVEV (reference sequence). The CDR3 runs 13 residues. V lost 1 base and J 9 bases, leaving 9 bases between the germline ends. In DNA form, the CDR3 reads TGTGCCAGCAGTTTATTTAGGGGTCAAAAACTGTTTTTT. As protein: CASSLFRGQKLFF.

This chain links TRBV5-4 with TRBJ1-2; TRBD1 is a possible D gene (6 bases). The CDR3 contains 12 residues. Germline V gene lookup returns CDR1 SGHNT and CDR2 YYREEE (reference sequence). V lost 5 bases and J 4 bases, leaving 9 bases between the germline ends. The DNA for the CDR3 is TGTGCCAGCAGGCCGGACAGCTATGGCTACACCTTC. As protein: CASRPDSYGYTF.

The chain combines TRBV15 with TRBJ2-7; D call uncertain. The germline V gene encodes CDR1 LNHNV and CDR2 YYDKDF (reference sequence). The CDR3 consists of 14 residues. Trimming pared 6 bases from V and 0 bases from J, leaving 12 bases between. DNA of the CDR3: TGTGCCACCAGTCCTTCGGTTAGCTCCTACGAGCAGTACTTC. Its translation is CATSPSVSSYEQYF.

The chain combines TRBV4-1 with TRBJ2-2; no clear D. Trimming took 0 bases from V and 4 from J, leaving 12 bases between them. The CDR3 spans 16 residues. The V gene's germline CDR1 is MGHRA and CDR2 YSYEKL. Here the CDR3 DNA reads TGCGCCAGCAGCCAAGAAAAAAGGAGTGGCACCGGGGAGCTGTTTTTT. Its protein product is CASSQEKRSGTGELFF.

V and J are TRBV7-9 and TRBJ1-1; possibly TRBD1 for D (5 bases). Germline CDR1 SEHNR, CDR2 FQNEAQ (reference sequence). The CDR3 runs 16 residues. The V end was cut by 2 bases, the J end by 1 base, with 14 bases between. In nucleotides, the CDR3 is TGTGCCAGCAGCTTACTTTCCGGGAGGGGGAACACTGAAGCTTTCTTT. It codes for CASSLLSGRGNTEAFF.

The J gene is TRBJ2-7, the V gene TRBV28, with D uncertain. The CDR3 is 15 residues long. Trimming pared 3 bases from V and 0 bases from J, leaving 12 bases between. Per germline, CDR1 MDHEN and CDR2 SYDVKM. In DNA form, the CDR3 reads TGTGCCAGCAGTTTGTTTCCTCTCCTCTCCTACGAGCAGTACTTC. It is translated as CASSLFPLLSYEQYF.

This clone was seen once. The chain links TRBV4-3 to TRBJ1-5; D unclear. The CDR3 spans 14 residues. Trimming left V 3 bases short and J 2 bases short, with 8 bases between. Germline-derived CDR1 and CDR2 are LGHNA and YSLEER. The CDR3 coding sequence is TGCGCCAGCAGCCAGGAGCGGGGCAATCAGCCCCAGCATTTT. This codes for CASSQERGNQPQHF.

The CDR3 DNA is TGTGCCAGCAGTGAAGCACTAGCGGGAGGCACAGATACGCAGTATTTT. Protein sequence: CASSEALAGGTDTQYF. The chain links TRBV6-1 to TRBJ2-3; 11 bases match TRBD2. The V gene's germline CDR1 is MNHNS and CDR2 SASEGT. Trimming cost V 0 bases and J 1 base; bases outside gene matches: 0. The CDR3 is 16 residues long.

The rearrangement uses TRBV9 and TRBJ1-3; tentative D call: TRBD1 (5 bases). V was cut by 3 bases and J by 2 bases, with 9 bases left in between. This CDR3 is 14 amino acids long. Germline V gene data show CDR1 as SGDLS and CDR2 as YYNGEE. Written as DNA, the CDR3 is TGTGCCAGCAGCGGGACACCGGCTGGAAACACCATATATTTT. It translates to CASSGTPAGNTIYF.

J is TRBJ1-5 and V is TRBV19, with a possible D match to TRBD1 (5 bases). V shed 5 bases and J shed 4 bases, with 18 bases lying between them. This CDR3 region has 16 residues. Germline assignment: CDR1 LNHDA and CDR2 SQIVND (reference sequence). CDR3 sequence (DNA): TGTGCCAGTAGTCGCCGACACCCGGAGGGGAATCAGCCCCAGCATTTT. Amino acids: CASSRRHPEGNQPQHF.